The source of this T cell receptor (beta chain) is a study of beta chain features in type 1 diabetes. Findings and limits, study-wide: The cDNA sequencing approach could over-represent high-TCR-expressing cells. PCR might preferentially amplify shorter templates, equally in patients and controls. There was a moderate but significant shortening of TCRB CDR3s in all four CD4+ subsets of Type 1 diabetes patients.

Every bit of the isolated RNA underwent reverse transcription, so sequencing read expressed TCRB transcripts. Sequenced by immunoSEQ multiplex PCR; TCRdb stores in-frame clones only, minus some. The table includes 900,000 or so clones, around a sixth detected once. CD4+ cells of the naive, central memory, regulatory and stem cell-like memory types were sorted via CD45RO/CCR7/CD25/CD127/CD95/CD27. V gave up 2 bases and J gave up 2 bases, with 12 bases separating them. Germline CDR1 KGHSH, CDR2 LQKENI. The CDR3 contains 15 residues. Concerning this clone: Its target is unknown.

This chain links TRBV18 with TRBJ1-1, with a weak D call TRBD1 (5 bases). The receptor comes from a woman aged 18-29 years in good health. The sample comprised naive CD4+ T cells from blood. The CDR3 nucleotides read TGTGCCAGCTCACCAGAGGGGAGGGTCAACACTGAAGCTTTCTTT. Translated: CASSPEGRVNTEAFF. The whole variable domain, filled in from reference TRBV18 and TRBJ1-1, reads NAGVMQNPRHLVRRRGQEARLRCSPMKGHSHVYWYRQLPEEGLKFMVYLQKENIIDESGMPKERFSAEFPKEGPSILRIQQVVRGDSAAYFCASSPEGRVNTEAFFGQGTRLTVV.